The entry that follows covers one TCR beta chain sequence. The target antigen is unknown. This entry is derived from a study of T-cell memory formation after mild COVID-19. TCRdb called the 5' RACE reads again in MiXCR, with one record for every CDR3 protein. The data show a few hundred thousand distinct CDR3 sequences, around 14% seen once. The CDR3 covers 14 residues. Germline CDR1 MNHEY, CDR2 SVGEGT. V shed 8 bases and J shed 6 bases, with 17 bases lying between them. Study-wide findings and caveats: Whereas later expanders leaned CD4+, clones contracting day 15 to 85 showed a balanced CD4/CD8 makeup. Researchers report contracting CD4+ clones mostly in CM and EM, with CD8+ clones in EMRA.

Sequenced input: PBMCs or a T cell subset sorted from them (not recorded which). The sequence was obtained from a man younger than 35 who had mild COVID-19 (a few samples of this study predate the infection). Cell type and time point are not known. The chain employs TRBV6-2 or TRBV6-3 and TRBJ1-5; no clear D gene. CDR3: CASAEGGPSQPQHF. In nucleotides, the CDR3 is TGTGCCAGCGCAGAGGGTGGCCCATCTCAGCCCCAGCATTTT.